A selection of T cell receptor beta chains follows, all from one sample in a study of blood T cell repertoires in COVID-19. This table comes from immunoSEQ multiplex PCR, and its TCRdb copy is limited to in-frame clones, with some not included. The sample has approximately 200,000 clones, roughly 84% seen once. Source material: peripheral blood. The origin of the receptors is a woman aged 30 to 39 who had recovered from COVID-19. The CDR3 runs from the conserved cysteine through the conserved F or W. A D gene is named only where the DNA matches it firmly. Not all rows give a size; the values are once, few, many and, for expanded clones, a class.

v_gene	len	d_gene	j_gene	abundance	CDR3nt	CDR3aa
TRBV30	11	NA	TRBJ2-1	NA	TGTGCCTGGTTCACAGGCAATGAGCAGTTCTTC	CAWFTGNEQFF
TRBV7-9	15	NA	TRBJ2-5	few	TGTGCCAGCAGCTTAAACGGGAGAGGACAAGAGACCCAGTACTTC	CASSLNGRGQETQYF
TRBV9	16	TRBD1	TRBJ2-3	NA	TGTGCCAGCAGTGGACCTGGACAGGGGGCTTCAGATACGCAGTATTTT	CASSGPGQGASDTQYF
TRBV9	14	NA	TRBJ2-3	NA	TGTGCCAGCAGCGTAGGCGGGAGCACAGATACGCAGTATTTT	CASSVGGSTDTQYF
TRBV7-9	12	NA	TRBJ1-5	NA	TGTGCCAGCAGCCCCCCGGGTCAGCCCCAGCATTTT	CASSPPGQPQHF
TRBV10-3	13	NA	TRBJ2-3	NA	TGTGCCATCGAGGCACCAGGCACAGATACGCAGTATTTT	CAIEAPGTDTQYF
TRBV5-4	14	TRBD1	TRBJ1-2	few	TGTGCCAGCAGCTCACAGGGGAAAGGGGATGGCTACACCTTC	CASSSQGKGDGYTF
TRBV5-4	15	NA	TRBJ2-7	NA	TGTGCCAGCAGCTTGGGTCGGTCTAGCTCCTACGAGCAGTACTTC	CASSLGRSSSYEQYF
TRBV3-1/TRBV3-2	12	NA	TRBJ2-1	NA	TGTGCCAGCAGCCCGCGGAGGAATGAGCAGTTCTTC	CASSPRRNEQFF
TRBV5-1	16	NA	TRBJ2-7	NA	TGCGCCAGCAGCCCTACTTACCGACGGGAGACCCACGAGCAGTACTTC	CASSPTYRRETHEQYF
TRBV28	12	NA	TRBJ2-7	NA	TGTGCCAGCAGTTTTAGCGGCTACGAGCAGTACTTC	CASSFSGYEQYF
TRBV28	15	TRBD1	TRBJ1-1	NA	TGTGCCAGCAGCCAGATCGACAGGGCGAACACTGAAGCTTTCTTT	CASSQIDRANTEAFF
TRBV7-9	14	NA	TRBJ2-5	once	TGTGCCAGCAGCCCTGGGAGCCTACAAGAGACCCAGTACTTC	CASSPGSLQETQYF
TRBV7-3	12	NA	TRBJ2-1	NA	TGTGCCAGCAGCCACCAATCGGGTGAGCAGTTCTTC	CASSHQSGEQFF
TRBV28	15	TRBD2	TRBJ2-3	NA	TGTGCCAGCAGGGGGACTAGCGGGAGTAGCGATACGCAGTATTTT	CASRGTSGSSDTQYF